Following are 3 T cell receptor beta chains from one sample sequenced in a study of graft-versus-host responses after intestinal transplantation. Here immunoSEQ multiplex PCR was the method, and the copy in TCRdb shows in-frame clones only, minus some. This sample has roughly 17,000 clones; around two fifths occur once, and the top ten carry under 4.5%. Responders (about 200,000, CFSE-labeled) met about 200,000 stimulators that were irradiated and violet-dye-labeled. The sample in question was alloreactive CD8+ T cells from a mixed lymphocyte reaction culture, obtained before intestinal transplant. The subset here: CFSE-low proliferating T cells sorted from roughly six-day pre-transplant mixed lymphocyte reaction (GvH or HvG direction). These receptors were taken from a human patient who received an intestinal transplant.

This clone was seen a handful of times. J is TRBJ2-1 and V is TRBV5-5, with 9 bases fitting TRBD2. There are 16 residues in the CDR3. Germline CDR1 SGHKS, CDR2 YYEKEE (reference sequence). V shed 0 bases, J shed 4 bases, and the junction held 5 bases outside the gene matches. The CDR3 loop reads CASSLGLADAYNEQFF. The CDR3 DNA is TGTGCCAGCAGCTTGGGACTAGCGGACGCTTACAATGAGCAGTTCTTC.

This clone came up a few times. This chain links TRBV5-1 with TRBJ2-7; 8 positions match TRBD2. V lost 10 bases to trimming and J lost 6 bases; unmatched junction nucleotides: 21. Germline CDR1 is SGHRS and CDR2 is YFSETQ. The CDR3 runs to 16 residues. CDR3 in amino acids: CAPSTDRGGLNGEQYF. CDR3 DNA: TGCGCCCCCAGCACCGACCGGGGGGGGCTAAATGGCGAGCAGTACTTC.

This chain uses TRBV28 with TRBJ2-3; unclear D gene. Germline V CDR1 and CDR2: MDHEN, SYDVKM. The CDR3 length is 16 residues. Trimming cost V 3 bases and J 0 bases, with 13 bases left between them. Here the CDR3 DNA reads TGTGCCAGCAGTTTGCACAGTCGCCTTAGCACAGATACGCAGTATTTT. This encodes CASSLHSRLSTDTQYF. The complete variable domain, with remaining parts taken from reference TRBV28 and TRBJ2-3, reads DVKVTQSSRYLVKRTGEKVFLECVQDMDHENMFWYRQDPGLGLRLIYFSYDVKMKEKGDIPEGYSVSREKKERFSLILESASTNQTSMYLCASSLHSRLSTDTQYFGPGTRLTVL.